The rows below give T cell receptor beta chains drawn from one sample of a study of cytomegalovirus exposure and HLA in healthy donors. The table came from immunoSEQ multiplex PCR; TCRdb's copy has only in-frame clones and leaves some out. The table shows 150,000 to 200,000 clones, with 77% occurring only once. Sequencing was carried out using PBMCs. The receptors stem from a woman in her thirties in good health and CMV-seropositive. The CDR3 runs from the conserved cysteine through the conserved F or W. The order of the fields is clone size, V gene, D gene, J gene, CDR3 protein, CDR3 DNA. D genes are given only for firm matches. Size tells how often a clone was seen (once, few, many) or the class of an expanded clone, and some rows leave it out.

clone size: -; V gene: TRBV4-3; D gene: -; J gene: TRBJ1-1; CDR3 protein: CASSQGFIGNTEAFF; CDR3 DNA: TGCGCCAGCAGCCAAGGGTTTATCGGGAACACTGAAGCTTTCTTT
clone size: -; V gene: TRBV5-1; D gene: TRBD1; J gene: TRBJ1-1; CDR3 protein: CASSPRGPGEAFF; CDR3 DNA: TGCGCCAGCAGCCCCAGGGGGCCCGGTGAAGCTTTCTTT
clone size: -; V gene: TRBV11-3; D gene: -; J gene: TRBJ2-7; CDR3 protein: CASSLIHSYEQYF; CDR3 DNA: TGTGCCAGCAGCTTAATCCACTCCTACGAGCAGTACTTC
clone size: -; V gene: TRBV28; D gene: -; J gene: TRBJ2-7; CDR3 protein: CASSLVAGLSSYEQYF; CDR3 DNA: TGTGCCAGCAGTTTAGTTGCAGGGCTGTCCTCCTACGAGCAGTACTTC
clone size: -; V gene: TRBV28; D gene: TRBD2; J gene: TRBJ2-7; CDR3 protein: CASSDMGGLAGDSYEQYF; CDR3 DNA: TGTGCCAGCAGTGATATGGGGGGACTAGCGGGAGATTCCTACGAGCAGTACTTC
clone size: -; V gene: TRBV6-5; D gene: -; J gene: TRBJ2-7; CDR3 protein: CASSYTEGAYEQYF; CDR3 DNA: TGTGCCAGCAGTTACACCGAGGGAGCCTACGAGCAGTACTTC
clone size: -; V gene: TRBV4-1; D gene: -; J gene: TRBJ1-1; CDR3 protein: CASSLSRRGQGMNTEAFF; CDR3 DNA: TGCGCCAGCAGCCTGTCCCGGCGGGGCCAGGGCATGAACACTGAAGCTTTCTTT
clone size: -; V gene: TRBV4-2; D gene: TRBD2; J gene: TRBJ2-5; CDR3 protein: CASSQDPDPGLGQETQYF; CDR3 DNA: TGTGCCAGCAGCCAAGATCCTGACCCCGGACTAGGTCAAGAGACCCAGTACTTC
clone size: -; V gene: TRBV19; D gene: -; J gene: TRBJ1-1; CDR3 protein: CASRQELRAFF; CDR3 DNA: TGTGCCAGTCGGCAAGAACTGCGGGCTTTCTTT
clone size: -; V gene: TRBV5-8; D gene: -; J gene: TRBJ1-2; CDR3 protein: CASSLGGSRYGYTF; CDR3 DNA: TGTGCCAGCAGCTTAGGAGGCAGCCGCTATGGCTACACCTTC
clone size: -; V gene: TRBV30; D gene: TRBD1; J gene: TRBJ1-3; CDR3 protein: CAWSPGTATFSGNTIYF; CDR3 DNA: TGTGCCTGGAGTCCCGGGACAGCAACCTTTTCTGGAAACACCATATATTTT
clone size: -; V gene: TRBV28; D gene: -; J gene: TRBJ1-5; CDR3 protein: CASSSTGLGSNQPQHF; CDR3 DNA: TGTGCCAGCAGCTCTACAGGGCTCGGAAGCAATCAGCCCCAGCATTTT
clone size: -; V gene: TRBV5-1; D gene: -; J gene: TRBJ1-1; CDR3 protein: CASRTSGIEAFF; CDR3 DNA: TGCGCCAGCAGAACCTCCGGGATTGAAGCTTTCTTT
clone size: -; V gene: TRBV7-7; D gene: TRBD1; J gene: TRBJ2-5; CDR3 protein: CASSLVGQGGETQYF; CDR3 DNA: TGTGCCAGCAGCTTAGTGGGACAGGGAGGAGAGACCCAGTACTTC
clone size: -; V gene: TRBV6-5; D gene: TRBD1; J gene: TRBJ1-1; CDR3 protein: CASSQGDLGEAFF; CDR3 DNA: TGTGCCAGCAGCCAGGGGGATTTGGGTGAAGCTTTCTTT
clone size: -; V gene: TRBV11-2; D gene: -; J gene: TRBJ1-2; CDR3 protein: CASSSPTPTGQANYGYTF; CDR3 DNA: TGTGCCAGCAGCTCACCCACCCCAACAGGGCAAGCTAACTATGGCTACACCTTC
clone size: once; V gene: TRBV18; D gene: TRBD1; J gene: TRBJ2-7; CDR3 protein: CASSRDRDDYEQYF; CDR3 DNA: TGTGCCAGCTCACGGGACAGGGATGATTACGAGCAGTACTTC
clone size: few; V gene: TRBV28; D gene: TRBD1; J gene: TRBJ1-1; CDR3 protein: CASSSSGTGGTEAFF; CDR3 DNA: TGTGCCAGCAGTTCATCCGGGACAGGGGGGACTGAAGCTTTCTTT
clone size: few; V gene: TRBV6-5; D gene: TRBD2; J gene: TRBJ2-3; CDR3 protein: CASTRSGRGTDTQYF; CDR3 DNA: TGTGCCAGCACCCGTAGCGGGAGAGGTACAGATACGCAGTATTTT
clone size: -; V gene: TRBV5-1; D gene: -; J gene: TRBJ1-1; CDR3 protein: CASSLDGLSDTEAFF; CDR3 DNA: TGCGCCAGCAGCTTGGACGGGTTATCGGACACTGAAGCTTTCTTT
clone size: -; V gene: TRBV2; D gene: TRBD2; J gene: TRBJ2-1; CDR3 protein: CASRLAGGPGNEQFF; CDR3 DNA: TGTGCCAGCAGGCTAGCGGGAGGCCCGGGCAATGAGCAGTTCTTC
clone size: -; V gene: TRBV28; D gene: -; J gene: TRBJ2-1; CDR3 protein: CASSLWKGPNEQFF; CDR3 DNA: TGTGCCAGCAGTTTATGGAAGGGGCCCAATGAGCAGTTCTTC
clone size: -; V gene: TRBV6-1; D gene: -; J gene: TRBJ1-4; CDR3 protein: CASSEVARGLFF; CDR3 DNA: TGTGCCAGCAGTGAAGTTGCAAGGGGGCTGTTTTTT